A single sample is the source of the 9 T cell receptor beta chains below, sequenced in a study of Graves' ophthalmopathy and Graves' hyperthyroidism. RNA transcripts were the source from which TCR beta CDR3 regions were amplified. An initial RT-PCR round employing HTBI primers preceded a second-round multiplex PCR. Using its own MiXCR run on the multiplex PCR reads, TCRdb lists one record per CDR3 protein. The table includes under 400,000 distinct CDR3 sequences, roughly 15% detected once. The sample was peripheral blood. The receptors come from an adult man with Graves' ophthalmopathy.

This clonotype was counted ten times or more. This chain links TRBV19 with TRBJ1-1; tentative D call: TRBD1 (5 bases). With 7 bases removed from V and 8 bases from J, the gap between germline ends came to 14 bases. The CDR3 runs 12 residues. CDR1 and CDR2 from the germline V gene are LNHDA and SQIVND (reference sequence). CDR3 region: CASKVGTGEAFF. The CDR3 coding sequence is TGTGCCAGTAAGGTCGGAACAGGAGAAGCTTTCTTT. Combining the CDR3 with reference TRBV19 and TRBJ1-1 gives the whole variable domain DGGITQSPKYLFRKEGQNVTLSCEQNLNHDAMYWYRQDPGQGLRLIYYSQIVNDFQKGDIAEGYSVSREKKESFPLTVTSAQKNPTAFYLCASKVGTGEAFFGQGTRLTVV.

In its sample, this clonotype was seen many times. The genes are TRBV29-1 and TRBJ2-2; maybe TRBD1 (5 bases). CDR3 length: 12 amino acids. The germline CDR1 and CDR2 sequences are SQVTM and ANQGSEA. V shed 7 bases and J shed 7 bases, with 13 bases lying between them. The CDR3 nucleotides are TGCAGCGCCAGGGATTCGGGCGGGGAGCTGTTTTTT. Its protein product is CSARDSGGELFF.

This clonotype was seen repeatedly, ten times or more. This chain links TRBV4-3 with TRBJ2-2; 10 bases are a match to TRBD1. After removal of 0 bases from V and 3 bases from J, the junction contained 1 base not matched to a gene. Per the germline V gene, CDR1 is LGHNA and CDR2 is YSLEER. The CDR3 loop spans 16 amino acids. The CDR3: CASSQEGTGDTGELFF. The CDR3 DNA reads as TGCGCCAGCAGCCAAGAAGGGACAGGGGACACCGGGGAGCTGTTTTTT.

V gene TRBV6-1 combines with J gene TRBJ2-5; TRBD2 aligns across 7 bases. CDR1 is MNHNS and CDR2 is SASEGT in the germline V gene. V lost 6 bases, J lost 0 bases, and 4 bases stayed unmatched. This CDR3 is built from 14 residues. This chain's CDR3 is CASRTGGYQETQYF. The CDR3, as DNA: TGTGCCAGCAGAACCGGGGGGTACCAAGAGACCCAGTACTTC.

Ten or more counts support this clonotype. The rearrangement links TRBV30 to TRBJ2-2; D remains unclear. Trimming left V 0 bases short and J 4 bases short, with 6 bases between. Germline CDR1 reads GTSNPN; CDR2 reads SVGIG (reference sequence). CDR3 length equals 13 residues. The CDR3 DNA sequence: TGTGCCTGGAGTGTACGATCCACCGGGGAGCTGTTTTTT. Its translation is CAWSVRSTGELFF.

This clonotype has ten or more counts. The chain joins TRBV11-2 to TRBJ2-7; 12 bases match TRBD1. V trimming: 0 bases; J trimming: 6 bases; junction bases outside the gene matches: 6. CDR1 and CDR2 (germline): SGHAT, FQNNGV. This CDR3 is 16 amino acids long. The CDR3 region is CASSLDYGTGGREQYF. CDR3 nucleotides: TGTGCCAGCAGCTTAGATTATGGGACAGGGGGCCGCGAGCAGTACTTC.

In this sample, this clonotype turned up many times. This chain joins TRBV4-3 and TRBJ2-7, with TRBD1 matching over 11 bases. This CDR3 is 15 amino acids long. Germline V gives CDR1 LGHNA, CDR2 YSLEER. V lost 1 base and J lost 3; bases outside the gene matches: 2. The CDR3 DNA follows: TGCGCCAGCAGCCAAGTCGGGACAGGGGGCTACGAGCAGTACTTC. Encoded protein: CASSQVGTGGYEQYF.

The chain couples TRBV6-1 to TRBJ1-5; TRBD1 matches 7 bases. Looked up from germline, CDR1 is MNHNS and CDR2 is SASEGT. This CDR3 region has 16 residues. The trim removed 6 bases at V and 3 bases at J, leaving 11 bases unmatched. For the CDR3, the DNA is TGTGCCAGCAGCCTATTCCGGGACAGAGACAATCAGCCCCAGCATTTT. Encoded protein: CASSLFRDRDNQPQHF.

This clonotype came up many times. The rearrangement uses TRBV6-1 and TRBJ1-1, with D possibly being TRBD1 (5 bases). Trimming shortened V by 11 bases and J by 1 base, and 11 bases separated the two germline ends. CDR1 and CDR2 from the germline V gene are MNHNS and SASEGT. The CDR3 extends over 12 amino acids. The CDR3 DNA is TGTGCCGGTGTAGGGGCGAACACTGAAGCTTTCTTT. This codes for CAGVGANTEAFF.